This T cell receptor (beta chain) was identified in a study of blood T cell repertoires in COVID-19. Only in-frame clones appear in the TCRdb table, and some are missing; sequencing was by immunoSEQ multiplex PCR. The table has under 150,000 clones, approximately 80% seen once. Trimming took 2 bases from V and 0 from J, leaving 11 bases between them. The CDR3 runs 17 residues. Germline CDR1 reads MNHNS; CDR2 reads SASEGT. The source is a human donor in a cohort sampled during active COVID-19. The chain uses TRBV6-1 and TRBJ1-6; D ambiguous. The sample was peripheral blood. The CDR3 here is CASSELGLSSYNSPLHF. CDR3 in DNA: TGTGCCAGCAGTGAACTGGGCCTGAGCTCCTATAATTCACCCCTCCACTTT.